The subject of this entry is one T cell receptor (beta chain). The antigen is undetermined. TCRdb called the reads again in MiXCR, with one record for every CDR3 protein. The table has more than 400,000 distinct CDR3 sequences, 26% seen once. CDR1 DFQATT and CDR2 SNEGSKA come from the germline V gene (reference sequence). The CDR3 totals 15 residues. V gave up 0 bases and J gave up 8 bases, with 17 bases separating them. The data belong to a study of T cell repertoires in cytomegalovirus infection. As for the study in general: Public TCR beta signatures marked donors with CMV infection and the matching HLA.

Study conclusions and caveats: Ex vivo responses were dominated by HLA-C-restricted CMV-specific TCR beta clonotypes. Frequencies of public TCR beta families were cumulated, and this identified carriers of CMV plus the relevant HLA.

The sequence derives from a human donor in good health (CMV status not recorded). Some clones in this sample may be carry-over from other donors' samples. The sample consisted of PBMCs. The chain recombines TRBV20-1 with TRBJ2-1; D ambiguous. The chain's CDR3 is CSARDLQRIIDEQFF. The CDR3 DNA follows: TGCAGTGCTAGAGATCTACAGAGAATCATAGATGAGCAGTTCTTC.